The rows below give T cell receptor beta chains drawn from one sample of a study of blood T cell repertoires in COVID-19. Only in-frame clones appear in the TCRdb table, and some are missing; sequencing was by immunoSEQ multiplex PCR. The profile shows fewer than 150,000 clones, 83% of them singletons. Input material: PBMCs or T cells enriched from blood (not recorded which). These TCRs come from a man aged 30 to 39 who had recovered from COVID-19. Both conserved end residues are part of each CDR3. D genes are given only for firm matches. Rows may omit the clone size; those that give it use once, few, many or a size class.

once	TRBV3-1/TRBV3-2	TRBJ1-2	-	CASSQGQATTLYGYTF	TGTGCCAGCAGCCAAGGACAGGCGACTACTCTCTATGGCTACACCTTC
-	TRBV19	TRBJ1-5	-	CASTGQGGNQPQHF	TGTGCCAGTACGGGCCAGGGCGGCAATCAGCCCCAGCATTTT
-	TRBV7-2	TRBJ2-7	-	CASSLVADSSYEQYF	TGTGCCAGCAGCTTAGTGGCGGACAGCTCCTACGAGCAGTACTTC
-	TRBV15	TRBJ2-7	-	CATSLGVYEQYF	TGTGCCACCAGCCTCGGAGTTTACGAGCAGTACTTC
-	TRBV7-2	TRBJ1-2	TRBD1	CASSRRGTDYGYTF	TGTGCCAGCAGCCGCAGGGGGACGGACTATGGCTACACCTTC
-	TRBV7-6	TRBJ2-2	TRBD2	CASSLSGGAAGELFF	TGTGCCAGCAGCCTTAGCGGGGGGGCCGCCGGGGAGCTGTTTTTT
-	TRBV5-1	TRBJ1-1	-	CASFGGTEAFF	TGCGCCAGCTTCGGAGGTACTGAAGCTTTCTTT
-	TRBV6-4	TRBJ2-5	TRBD1	CASSPDRGETQYF	TGTGCCAGCAGTCCCGACAGGGGCGAGACCCAGTACTTC
-	TRBV6-1	TRBJ1-2	-	CASSESRARQGCTF	TGTGCCAGCAGTGAATCGCGCGCGAGACAAGGCTGCACCTTC
-	TRBV24-1	TRBJ2-1	-	CATSGSGPQGEQFF	TGTGCCACCAGTGGTTCGGGTCCACAAGGTGAGCAGTTCTTC
-	TRBV2	TRBJ1-6	-	CASRGGRQNSPLHF	TGTGCCAGCAGGGGGGGTAGACAGAATTCACCCCTCCACTTT
-	TRBV10-3	TRBJ1-2	-	CAISELPLKGGEHTF	TGTGCCATCAGTGAGTTGCCCCTGAAAGGAGGAGAGCACACCTTC
few	TRBV9	TRBJ1-2	-	CASSVGQGTGGYTF	TGTGCCAGCAGCGTAGGTCAGGGGACGGGTGGCTACACCTTC
-	TRBV6-2/TRBV6-3	TRBJ1-1	-	CASSWGPDGGTEAFF	TGTGCCAGCAGTTGGGGTCCGGACGGGGGGACTGAAGCTTTCTTT
-	TRBV11-2	TRBJ2-1	-	CASSLDRAEGEQFF	TGTGCCAGCAGCTTAGACCGCGCCGAGGGTGAGCAGTTCTTC
-	TRBV7-3	TRBJ2-3	-	CASSFGAQQYF	TGTGCCAGCAGCTTCGGAGCCCAGCAGTATTTT
few	TRBV18	TRBJ2-3	-	CASSPGRSTDTQYF	TGTGCCAGCTCCCCTGGGAGGTCCACAGATACGCAGTATTTT
-	TRBV5-4	TRBJ2-6	TRBD1	CASSFTTGVDSGANVLTF	TGTGCCAGCAGCTTTACTACAGGGGTAGACTCTGGGGCCAACGTCCTGACTTTC
-	TRBV19	TRBJ1-1	-	CASSIGWQGRAEAFF	TGTGCCAGTAGTATAGGGTGGCAGGGAAGGGCTGAAGCTTTCTTT
-	TRBV3-1/TRBV3-2	TRBJ2-1	TRBD1	CASSQRTGRSLGEQFF	TGTGCCAGCAGCCAAAGGACAGGGCGTTCTCTGGGTGAGCAGTTCTTC
-	TRBV20-1	TRBJ1-5	-	CSASRQGYQPQHF	TGCAGTGCTAGTCGTCAGGGGTATCAGCCCCAGCATTTT
-	TRBV10-1	TRBJ2-1	-	CASSDADEQFF	TGCGCCAGCAGTGATGCGGATGAGCAGTTCTTC
-	TRBV19	TRBJ2-5	TRBD2	CASSIDGVGGETQYF	TGTGCCAGTAGTATAGATGGTGTGGGGGGGGAGACCCAGTACTTC
once	TRBV9	TRBJ1-2	TRBD1	CASSAGQGGYGYTF	TGTGCCAGCAGCGCGGGACAGGGCGGCTATGGCTACACCTTC
-	TRBV5-1	TRBJ2-2	TRBD1	CASRAGQANTGELFF	TGCGCCAGCAGGGCGGGACAGGCGAACACCGGGGAGCTGTTTTTT
-	TRBV24-1	TRBJ2-5	-	CATSDTETETQYF	TGTGCCACCAGTGATACGGAGACGGAGACCCAGTACTTC
-	TRBV27	TRBJ2-7	-	CASLYGGEQYF	TGTGCCAGCCTCTACGGCGGCGAGCAGTACTTC
-	TRBV3-1/TRBV3-2	TRBJ1-1	-	CASSPRDGGVPEAFF	TGTGCCAGCAGCCCTAGGGACGGAGGGGTCCCTGAAGCTTTCTTT
-	TRBV9	TRBJ1-6	-	CASSVGTGYNSPLHF	TGTGCCAGCAGCGTAGGAACGGGTTATAATTCACCCCTCCACTTT
-	TRBV24-1	TRBJ2-2	TRBD2	CATSDSGTSGSGFTGELFF	TGTGCCACCAGTGACTCCGGGACTAGCGGTTCGGGGTTCACCGGGGAGCTGTTTTTT
-	TRBV2	TRBJ2-1	TRBD2	CASSDASGRAKVEQFF	TGTGCCAGCAGTGACGCTAGCGGGAGGGCCAAGGTTGAGCAGTTCTTC
-	TRBV11-2	TRBJ2-5	-	CASSLVLGGKVETQYF	TGTGCCAGCAGCTTAGTATTGGGGGGAAAGGTTGAGACCCAGTACTTC
-	TRBV6-5	TRBJ1-1	-	CASSYQFGGMNTEAFF	TGTGCCAGCAGTTACCAGTTCGGGGGGATGAACACTGAAGCTTTCTTT
-	TRBV12-3/TRBV12-4	TRBJ2-7	-	CASSPQSYEQYF	TGTGCCAGCAGTCCCCAGTCCTACGAGCAGTACTTC
-	TRBV5-1	TRBJ2-1	-	CASSVGTNGPYNEQFF	TGCGCCAGTTCGGTCGGGACAAATGGGCCATACAATGAGCAGTTCTTC
-	TRBV19	TRBJ1-1	-	CASSIAGLEAFF	TGTGCCAGTAGTATAGCAGGCCTGGAAGCTTTCTTT
-	TRBV3-1/TRBV3-2	TRBJ2-3	-	CASSQEWGQGDTQYF	TGTGCCAGCAGCCAAGAGTGGGGGCAAGGAGATACGCAGTATTTT
-	TRBV7-9	TRBJ1-2	TRBD1	CASSPGTGAHGYTF	TGTGCCAGCAGTCCCGGGACAGGGGCCCATGGCTACACCTTC
-	TRBV6-5	TRBJ1-2	TRBD1	CASGSRQGNGYTF	TGTGCCAGCGGATCTCGACAGGGCAATGGCTACACCTTC
-	TRBV28	TRBJ2-6	-	CASGRGSGANVLTF	TGTGCCAGCGGCAGGGGTTCCGGGGCCAACGTCCTGACTTTC
-	TRBV19	TRBJ1-5	-	CASSIRGNSNQPQHF	TGTGCCAGTAGTATTCGGGGGAATAGCAATCAGCCCCAGCATTTT
few	TRBV7-7	TRBJ2-5	TRBD2	CASSLGLAGESETQYF	TGTGCCAGCAGCTTAGGACTAGCGGGAGAATCGGAGACCCAGTACTTC
-	TRBV25-1	TRBJ2-5	TRBD2	CASSREAGDSVETQYF	TGTGCCAGCAGTCGCGAAGCGGGAGACTCTGTGGAGACCCAGTACTTC
-	TRBV5-1	TRBJ1-3	-	CASSYAPTPSGNTIYF	TGCGCCAGCAGCTATGCTCCCACTCCCTCTGGAAACACCATATATTTT